These 12 T cell receptor beta chains were all obtained from the same sample, sequenced in a study of blood T cell repertoires in COVID-19. Produced via immunoSEQ multiplex PCR; TCRdb's table is partial and in-frame only. Found here are 70,000 to 95,000 clones, over 80% of them singletons; the top ten hold 6.3%. The source material was peripheral blood. The receptor source for this set is a woman in her fifties or sixties with active COVID-19.

This clone turned up a few times. The chain joins TRBV4-2 to TRBJ2-7; 9 bases align to TRBD2. CDR3 length equals 16 residues. The germline V gene encodes CDR1 LGHNA and CDR2 YNFKEQ. V dropped 0 bases and J dropped 3; count of bases not matched to a gene: 6. CDR3 coding DNA: TGTGCCAGCAGCCAAGATCTAGCGGGATCCCTCTACGAGCAGTACTTC. This gives the protein CASSQDLAGSLYEQYF.

The chain combines TRBV20-1 with TRBJ2-1, with 11 bases identical to TRBD2. The V and J ends lost 3 bases and 4 bases, in that order; junction bases with no gene match: 5. This CDR3 is built from 15 residues. Germline CDR1 is DFQATT and CDR2 is SNEGSKA (reference sequence). DNA of the CDR3: TGCAGTGCTAGTACACTAGCGGGAGCGTACAATGAGCAGTTCTTC. This translates into CSASTLAGAYNEQFF.

V gene TRBV7-3 combines with J gene TRBJ2-1; no reliable D call. CDR3 size: 12 residues. Trimming took off 1 base at V and 10 bases at J, with 8 bases between the two ends. The germline CDR1 and CDR2 sequences are SGHTA and FQGTGA. Here the CDR3 reads CASSLIEEEQFF. The CDR3 nucleotides are TGTGCCAGCAGCTTAATTGAGGAAGAGCAGTTCTTC.

This chain uses TRBV29-1 with TRBJ1-1; 12 bases match TRBD1. CDR3 length: 13 amino acids. V shed 6 bases, J shed 7 bases, and the junction held 6 bases outside the gene matches. CDR1 is SQVTM and CDR2 is ANQGSEA in the germline V gene. The CDR3 DNA reads as TGCAGCGTGGAGGGACAGGGGGCCAGTGAAGCTTTCTTT. Protein: CSVEGQGASEAFF.

The V call is TRBV27, the J call TRBJ2-1, with TRBD2 identical over 7 bases. CDR1 is MNHEY and CDR2 is SMNVEV in the germline V gene (reference sequence). V shed 6 bases and J 7 bases; nucleotides not matched to a gene: 15. This CDR3 is built from 16 residues. CDR3 DNA sequence: TGTGCCAGCAGCAAAGGAGGCAGGGCGCGGGGGAATGAGCAGTTCTTC. Encoded protein: CASSKGGRARGNEQFF.

V usage is TRBV9 and J usage is TRBJ2-7; D uncertain. The CDR3 is 13 amino acids. Trimming removed 1 base at V and 2 bases at J, with 7 bases between. Germline V lookup: CDR1 SGDLS, CDR2 YYNGEE. The CDR3 loop is CASSVSPAYEQYF. The CDR3 DNA reads as TGTGCCAGCAGCGTATCCCCTGCCTACGAGCAGTACTTC.

V usage is TRBV7-9 and J usage is TRBJ2-5; maybe TRBD1 (5 bases). Trimming pared 3 bases from V and 4 bases from J, leaving 12 bases between. CDR1 and CDR2 from the germline V gene are SEHNR and FQNEAQ (reference sequence). The CDR3 spans 14 residues. The CDR3 region has the DNA TGTGCCAGCAGCTTGGGGCAGATTGGAGAGACCCAGTACTTC. It encodes CASSLGQIGETQYF.

This CDR3 reads CASSPNPGPHNSPLHF. Here the CDR3 DNA reads TGTGCCAGCTCACCGAATCCGGGTCCGCATAATTCACCCCTCCACTTT. The chain joins TRBV18 to TRBJ1-6; no definite D call. Germline CDR1 is KGHSH and CDR2 is LQKENI. This CDR3 comprises 16 residues. V lost 3 bases to trimming and J lost 5 bases, with 14 bases between them. The full variable domain, completed using reference TRBV18 and TRBJ1-6, is NAGVMQNPRHLVRRRGQEARLRCSPMKGHSHVYWYRQLPEEGLKFMVYLQKENIIDESGMPKERFSAEFPKEGPSILRIQQVVRGDSAAYFCASSPNPGPHNSPLHFGNGTRLTVT.

The gene calls are TRBV7-9 and TRBJ2-1, with TRBD2 matching 12 bases. Germline values: CDR1 SEHNR, CDR2 FQNEAQ (reference sequence). J lost 3 bases, V lost 5 bases, and 11 bases had no gene match. CDR3 length: 18 amino acids. The CDR3 bases are TGTGCCAGCAGCCATCCGACTAGCGGGAGAGGGATCTACAATGAGCAGTTCTTC. Translating it yields CASSHPTSGRGIYNEQFF.

The J gene is TRBJ1-2, the V gene TRBV27; D unresolved. V lost 2 bases, J lost 7 bases, and 11 bases lay in between. CDR3 length: 13 amino acids. The germline V gene encodes CDR1 MNHEY and CDR2 SMNVEV (reference sequence). DNA of the CDR3: TGTGCCAGCAGTTTAGAGGGAGGGATTGGCTACACCTTC. As protein: CASSLEGGIGYTF.

In this sample, this clone turned up once. The J gene is TRBJ1-4, the V gene TRBV19; 9 bases line up with TRBD1. V was pared by 3 bases and J by 2 bases, with 7 bases of the junction left unmatched. This CDR3 is built from 17 residues. CDR1 is LNHDA and CDR2 is SQIVND in the germline V gene (reference sequence). CDR3 nucleotide sequence: TGTGCCAGTAGTATGGGGACAGGGCGAACTACTAATGAAAAACTGTTTTTT. Encoded protein: CASSMGTGRTTNEKLFF.

The gene calls are TRBV6-6 and TRBJ1-6, with D perhaps matching TRBD1 (6 bases). The germline V and J ends were trimmed by 5 bases and 6 bases, with 14 bases remaining between them. The CDR3 runs to 15 residues. CDR1 is MNHNY, CDR2 SVGAGI, per germline (reference sequence). The CDR3 nucleotides read TGTGCCAGCAGTGGTAACAGGGCTACTAATTCACCCCTCCACTTT. Its protein is CASSGNRATNSPLHF.